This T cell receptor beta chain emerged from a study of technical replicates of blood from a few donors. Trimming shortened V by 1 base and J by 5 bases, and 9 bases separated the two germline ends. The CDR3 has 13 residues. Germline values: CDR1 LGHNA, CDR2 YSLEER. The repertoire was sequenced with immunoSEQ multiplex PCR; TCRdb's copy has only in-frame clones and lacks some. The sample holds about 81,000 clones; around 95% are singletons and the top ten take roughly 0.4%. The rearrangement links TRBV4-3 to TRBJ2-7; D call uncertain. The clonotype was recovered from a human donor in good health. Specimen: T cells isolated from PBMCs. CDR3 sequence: CASSQASHHEQYF. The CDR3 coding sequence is TGCGCCAGCAGCCAAGCGAGTCACCACGAGCAGTACTTC.